These T cell receptor beta chains were read from a single sample in a study of T cells in Graves' hyperthyroidism and ophthalmopathy. TCRdb recomputed calls from the multiplex PCR reads with MiXCR, one row per CDR3 protein. The data show about 610,000 distinct CDR3 sequences, with around 15% seen just once and around 3.5% held by the top ten. Sequenced input: blood. These receptors originate from a woman in her 40s with Graves' ophthalmopathy. Both conserved end residues are part of each CDR3. A D gene is named only where the DNA matches it firmly. Clone size is given for some rows only: seen once, a few or many times, or a class if the clone is expanded.

D	length	size	V	J	CDR3	DNA
TRBD1	14	few	TRBV3-1	TRBJ2-1	CASSQMTGYNEQFF	TGTGCCAGCAGCCAAATGACAGGGTACAATGAGCAGTTCTTC
NA	14	many	TRBV3-1	TRBJ1-3	CASSHQGSGNTIYF	TGTGCCAGCAGCCATCAGGGGTCGGGAAACACCATATATTTT
NA	12	NA	TRBV20-1	TRBJ2-7	CSVRGTPSEQYF	TGCAGTGTTAGAGGGACCCCCAGCGAGCAGTACTTC
NA	15	many	TRBV5-5	TRBJ2-1	CASSFGQMLYNEQFF	TGTGCCAGCAGCTTTGGACAGATGTTGTACAATGAGCAGTTCTTC
TRBD1	14	NA	TRBV3-1	TRBJ2-4	CASSQEGQGNIQYF	TGTGCCAGCAGCCAAGAGGGACAGGGAAACATTCAGTACTTC
NA	16	NA	TRBV5-5	TRBJ1-1	CASSLAFLEGNTEAFF	TGTGCCAGCAGCTTGGCGTTTCTGGAGGGGAACACTGAAGCTTTCTTT
NA	15	NA	TRBV15	TRBJ2-7	CATSSQQVTMYEQYF	TGTGCCACCAGCAGTCAACAGGTCACAATGTACGAGCAGTACTTC
TRBD1	15	many	TRBV30	TRBJ1-5	CAWDTGGRGLTPQHF	TGTGCCTGGGATACAGGGGGAAGAGGATTGACGCCCCAGCATTTT
NA	14	NA	TRBV7-9	TRBJ1-4	CASSKVEGTEKLFF	TGTGCCAGCAGCAAGGTGGAAGGAACAGAAAAACTGTTTTTT
TRBD1	11	NA	TRBV29-1	TRBJ1-1	CSVVGTDEAFF	TGCAGCGTTGTGGGGACAGATGAAGCTTTCTTT
TRBD1	15	NA	TRBV12-3/TRBV12-4	TRBJ2-5	CASSPGTGFQETQYF	TGTGCCAGCAGCCCCGGGACAGGTTTCCAAGAGACCCAGTACTTC
NA	13	few	TRBV20-1	TRBJ1-4	CSAETQGTEKLFF	TGCAGTGCCGAGACACAGGGTACTGAAAAACTGTTTTTT
TRBD2	15	many	TRBV2	TRBJ2-1	CASTEGLAGVNEQFF	TGTGCCAGCACCGAGGGACTAGCGGGAGTCAATGAGCAGTTCTTC
TRBD1	14	NA	TRBV6-1	TRBJ1-4	CASSAGTVNEKLFF	TGTGCCAGCAGCGCCGGGACAGTAAATGAAAAACTGTTTTTT
TRBD1	15	NA	TRBV19	TRBJ1-1	CASSFLITGGTEAFF	TGTGCCAGTAGTTTTCTTATTACAGGGGGTACTGAAGCTTTCTTT
NA	16	few	TRBV5-4	TRBJ2-7	CASSQGGTGSTYEQYF	TGTGCCAGCAGCCAGGGAGGGACAGGTTCCACCTACGAGCAGTACTTC
TRBD2	14	many	TRBV11-2	TRBJ2-3	CASTRGGAEDTQYF	TGTGCCAGCACCCGGGGAGGGGCAGAAGATACGCAGTATTTT
NA	16	NA	TRBV19	TRBJ1-3	CASSPWDRSSGNTIYF	TGTGCCAGTAGTCCCTGGGACCGATCCTCTGGAAACACCATATATTTT
NA	15	few	TRBV27	TRBJ2-2	CASSLSDSRTGELFF	TGTGCCAGCAGTTTATCGGACAGTCGTACCGGGGAGCTGTTTTTT
NA	14	many	TRBV12-3/TRBV12-4	TRBJ2-5	CASSLSGVQETQYF	TGTGCCAGCAGTTTGTCAGGCGTTCAAGAGACCCAGTACTTC
NA	14	few	TRBV11-3	TRBJ2-3	CASSFGSWADTQYF	TGTGCCAGCAGCTTTGGAAGTTGGGCAGATACGCAGTATTTT
NA	14	NA	TRBV6-1	TRBJ1-3	CASTRRGSGNTIYF	TGTGCCAGCACCAGGAGAGGCTCTGGAAACACCATATATTTT
TRBD1	15	many	TRBV2	TRBJ2-1	CASSERYRGYNEQFF	TGTGCCAGCAGTGAAAGGTACAGGGGCTACAATGAGCAGTTCTTC
NA	15	NA	TRBV6-1	TRBJ2-2	CASSARDSNTGELFF	TGTGCCAGCAGTGCGAGGGACTCTAACACCGGGGAGCTGTTTTTT
NA	14	NA	TRBV6-5	TRBJ2-1	CASSYGAEPRGEFF	TGTGCCAGCAGTTACGGCGCAGAGCCCAGGGGGGAGTTCTTC
NA	14	many	TRBV18	TRBJ1-2	CASSAGAGQYGYTF	TGTGCCAGCTCCGCAGGGGCAGGACAGTATGGCTACACCTTC
NA	14	many	TRBV3-1	TRBJ2-4	CASTQGVRENIQYF	TGTGCCAGCACCCAGGGAGTGAGGGAAAACATTCAGTACTTC
NA	17	NA	TRBV25-1	TRBJ2-1	CASSEFKLRRVGNEQFF	TGTGCCAGCAGTGAATTTAAGCTCCGCAGGGTGGGGAATGAGCAGTTCTTC
TRBD2	16	NA	TRBV5-1	TRBJ2-5	CASSSKPGLVSETQYF	TGCGCCAGCAGCTCTAAGCCGGGACTAGTGAGCGAGACCCAGTACTTC
NA	12	many	TRBV27	TRBJ1-2	CATMDSLGGYTF	TGTGCCACTATGGACAGTTTGGGAGGCTACACCTTC
NA	14	many	TRBV6-1	TRBJ2-3	CATKKGESTDTQYF	TGTGCCACCAAAAAGGGGGAGTCCACAGATACGCAGTATTTT
NA	12	many	TRBV7-2	TRBJ2-7	CASRLVYGEQYF	TGTGCCAGCAGACTAGTTTACGGCGAGCAGTACTTC
TRBD1	16	NA	TRBV4-1	TRBJ2-1	CASSGGGQGPYNEQFF	TGTGCCAGCAGCGGAGGGGGACAGGGGCCTTACAATGAGCAGTTCTTC
NA	17	many	TRBV3-1	TRBJ2-2	CASSQPTPGPRAGELFF	TGTGCCAGCAGCCAACCAACACCTGGACCACGAGCCGGGGAGCTGTTTTTT
NA	13	many	TRBV28	TRBJ2-7	CASTKQTLGEQYF	TGTGCCAGCACCAAACAGACGCTTGGCGAGCAGTACTTC
TRBD1	14	NA	TRBV27	TRBJ2-3	CASSIGGAGDTQYF	TGTGCCAGCAGTATAGGGGGCGCGGGAGATACGCAGTATTTT
TRBD2	16	few	TRBV15	TRBJ2-5	CATSGGFSGSKETQYF	TGTGCCACCAGCGGGGGCTTTAGCGGGAGTAAGGAGACCCAGTACTTC
NA	14	many	TRBV2	TRBJ1-5	CASSEWLSNQPQHF	TGTGCCAGCAGTGAATGGCTTAGCAATCAGCCCCAGCATTTT
NA	14	NA	TRBV20-1	TRBJ1-2	CSATNRIHNYGYTF	TGCAGTGCTACCAACAGGATCCATAACTATGGCTACACCTTC
NA	14	few	TRBV3-1	TRBJ2-3	CASSQGRPGDTQYF	TGTGCCAGCAGCCAAGGAAGGCCGGGGGATACGCAGTATTTT
NA	13	many	TRBV6-2/TRBV6-3	TRBJ1-2	CASSYTGNYGYTF	TGTGCCAGCAGTTACACAGGGAACTATGGCTACACCTTC
NA	15	few	TRBV20-1	TRBJ1-2	CSATSQGTGGYGYTF	TGCAGTGCTACCTCCCAGGGAACTGGGGGCTATGGCTACACCTTC
NA	15	NA	TRBV6-1	TRBJ1-6	CASSPDTTYNSPLHF	TGTGCCAGCAGTCCGGACACAACCTATAATTCACCCCTCCACTTT
TRBD2	16	NA	TRBV5-5	TRBJ2-5	CASSHRASGGGETQYF	TGTGCCAGCAGCCATCGGGCTAGCGGGGGGGGAGAGACCCAGTACTTC
TRBD1	15	many	TRBV30	TRBJ2-7	CAWSVPGTGTNEQYF	TGTGCCTGGAGTGTACCCGGGACAGGGACCAACGAGCAGTACTTC
NA	15	NA	TRBV5-1	TRBJ2-3	CASSLEDGGADTQYF	TGCGCCAGCAGCTTGGAGGACGGCGGCGCAGATACGCAGTATTTT
NA	14	many	TRBV11-2	TRBJ2-4	CASSFEGSKNIQYF	TGTGCCAGCAGCTTTGAGGGGTCCAAAAACATTCAGTACTTC
NA	11	many	TRBV29-1	TRBJ1-1	CSVVGNTEAFF	TGCAGCGTTGTGGGGAACACTGAAGCTTTCTTT
NA	11	few	TRBV20-1	TRBJ2-7	CSVKGPREQYF	TGCAGTGTGAAGGGGCCCCGCGAGCAGTACTTC
NA	15	NA	TRBV5-4	TRBJ2-7	CASSSSSGANYEQYF	TGTGCCAGCAGCTCTTCTTCCGGCGCAAACTACGAGCAGTACTTC
NA	12	few	TRBV14	TRBJ2-3	CASSQNLNTQYF	TGTGCCAGCAGCCAAAACCTGAATACGCAGTATTTT
NA	15	many	TRBV7-9	TRBJ1-6	CASSLGEGGNSPLHF	TGTGCCAGCAGCTTAGGAGAAGGGGGAAACTCACCCCTCCACTTT
NA	12	many	TRBV18	TRBJ1-4	CASSPAGEKLFF	TGTGCCAGCTCACCCGCTGGTGAAAAACTGTTTTTT
NA	13	many	TRBV3-1	TRBJ2-7	CASSLSGAYEQYF	TGTGCCAGCAGCCTTTCCGGGGCCTACGAGCAGTACTTC
TRBD2	14	NA	TRBV2	TRBJ2-2	CASSDGGGSGELFF	TGTGCCAGCAGTGACGGGGGGGGGTCCGGGGAGCTGTTTTTT